Following are 30 T cell receptor beta chains from one sample sequenced in a study of blood T cell repertoires in COVID-19. Repertoires were generated with immunoSEQ multiplex PCR, while TCRdb's copy carries only in-frame clones and drops some. The table shows about 82,000 clones, with roughly 80% occurring only once. The sequencing input was peripheral blood. These receptors were taken from a man of 80 years or more with active or convalescent COVID-19.

With regard to this clone: The sample holds other DNA sequences that translate to the same CDR3. This chain uses TRBV24-1 with TRBJ1-2; the match to TRBD1 covers 7 bases. V gave up 3 bases and J gave up 4 bases; unmatched junction bases: 1. This CDR3 contains 13 residues. Looked up from germline, CDR1 is KGHDR and CDR2 is SFDVKD. DNA for the CDR3: TGTGCCACCAGTGATCGGACAGGCTATGGCTACACCTTC. This gives the protein CATSDRTGYGYTF.

The V and J genes are TRBV10-2 and TRBJ2-3; perhaps TRBD2 as D (7 bases). Germline-derived CDR1 and CDR2 are WSHSY and SAAADI. The CDR3 length is 17 residues. V was clipped by 0 bases and J by 2 bases, with 15 bases between them. CDR3 coding DNA: TGCGCCAGCAGTGAGTCGTTGCGGGGGCCATTCACAGATACGCAGTATTTT. The encoded protein is CASSESLRGPFTDTQYF.

The V and J genes are TRBV6-5 and TRBJ1-1; possibly TRBD1 for D (5 bases). The V and J ends lost 7 bases and 2 bases respectively, with 11 bases between them. CDR1 and CDR2 from the germline V gene are MNHEY and SVGAGI. The CDR3 length is 13 residues. The DNA of the CDR3 is TGTGCCAGCACCGCGGGGCGTAACACTGAAGCTTTCTTT. Its translation: CASTAGRNTEAFF.

The rearrangement joins TRBV5-1 to TRBJ2-1; the match to TRBD2 covers 11 bases. There are 14 residues in the CDR3. V shed 7 bases, J shed 9 bases, and the junction held 9 bases outside the gene matches. Germline V gene lookup returns CDR1 SGHRS and CDR2 YFSETQ. CDR3 DNA: TGCGCCAGCGGGATGCTAGCGGGAGGAGGTGAGCAGTTCTTC. This codes for CASGMLAGGGEQFF.

The rearrangement joins TRBV5-1 to TRBJ2-1; possibly TRBD2 for D (6 bases). V gave up 0 bases and J gave up 4 bases, with 8 bases separating them. The CDR3 length is 14 residues. Germline V gene data show CDR1 as SGHRS and CDR2 as YFSETQ. The CDR3 nucleotides read TGCGCCAGCAGCTTGGGGGAGGCTTACAATGAGCAGTTCTTC. Protein sequence: CASSLGEAYNEQFF. The variable domain in full, completed from reference TRBV5-1 and TRBJ2-1, reads KAGVTQTPRYLIKTRGQQVTLSCSPISGHRSVSWYQQTPGQGLQFLFEYFSETQRNKGNFPGRFSGRQFSNSRSEMNVSTLELGDSALYLCASSLGEAYNEQFFGPGTRLTVL.

The V call is TRBV5-6, the J call TRBJ2-5, with 8 bases that match TRBD2. This CDR3 is built from 14 residues. CDR1 is SGHDT and CDR2 is YYEEEE in the germline V gene. After removal of 5 bases from V and 3 bases from J, the junction contained 6 bases not matched to a gene. The CDR3 nucleotides are TGTGCCAGCAGATATGACGGGAGGGAAGAGACCCAGTACTTC. Translation: CASRYDGREETQYF.

This chain joins TRBV27 and TRBJ1-1; 11 bases agree with TRBD1. Germline V gene lookup returns CDR1 MNHEY and CDR2 SMNVEV (reference sequence). V trimming: 4 bases; J trimming: 4 bases; junction bases outside the gene matches: 5. The CDR3 contains 15 residues. This CDR3 reads CASSSRTGGFTEAFF. In nucleotides, the CDR3 is TGTGCCAGCAGTTCCAGGACAGGGGGCTTCACTGAAGCTTTCTTT.

The chain combines TRBV6-5 with TRBJ2-3; 8 bases are a match to TRBD2. The CDR3 has 14 residues. The J segment lost 6 bases and the V segment lost 3 bases, leaving 5 bases of the junction unmatched. Per germline, CDR1 MNHEY and CDR2 SVGAGI. CDR3 amino acids: CASSYSGNGDTQYF. CDR3 DNA sequence: TGTGCCAGCAGTTATAGCGGGAATGGGGATACGCAGTATTTT.

This clone was detected only once. The rearrangement links TRBV29-1 to TRBJ1-5; maybe TRBD1 (5 bases). This CDR3 comprises 15 residues. Trimming cost V 4 bases and J 1 base, with 14 bases left between them. CDR1 SQVTM and CDR2 ANQGSEA come from the germline V gene. The CDR3 here is CSVVVNDRSNQPQHF. CDR3 DNA: TGCAGCGTTGTTGTGAATGACAGAAGCAATCAGCCCCAGCATTTT.

The J gene is TRBJ1-4, the V gene TRBV3-1 (or the pseudogene TRBV3-2); 8 nucleotides match TRBD1. Germline loops: CDR1 LGHDT, CDR2 YNNKEL (reference sequence). The CDR3 contains 17 residues. V was pared by 4 bases and J by 8 bases, with 15 bases of the junction left unmatched. Written as DNA, the CDR3 is TGTGCCAGCAGCCCCAGGGCAGGGGGCCGGGGTGTCGAAAAACTGTTTTTT. As protein: CASSPRAGGRGVEKLFF.

This rearrangement joins TRBV6-1 to TRBJ1-5; D not certain. The V gene lost 2 bases and the J gene lost 2 bases, with 10 bases spanning the gap. The CDR3 length is 15 residues. Germline CDR1 reads MNHNS; CDR2 reads SASEGT. CDR3 coding DNA: TGTGCCAGCAGTGAAAGCCGCGGGGGCAATCAGCCCCAGCATTTT. This translates into CASSESRGGNQPQHF.

The V call is TRBV28, the J call TRBJ2-1, with 10 bases identical to TRBD1. Germline CDR1 MDHEN, CDR2 SYDVKM. Trimming cost V 6 bases and J 1 base; bases outside gene matches: 6. This CDR3 has 16 residues. DNA of the CDR3: TGTGCCAGCAGCCTGACAGGGGGCATTTCCTACAATGAGCAGTTCTTC. Translated: CASSLTGGISYNEQFF.

The J gene is TRBJ1-2, the V gene TRBV6-5; 7 bases align to TRBD1. The germline V gene has CDR1 MNHEY and CDR2 SVGAGI. J lost 7 bases, V lost 4 bases, and 9 bases had no gene match. The CDR3 has 14 amino acids. The chain's CDR3 is CASSFRQGVLGYTF. The CDR3 region has the DNA TGTGCCAGCAGTTTTCGGCAGGGGGTTCTTGGCTACACCTTC.

The genes are TRBV18 and TRBJ2-7, with D perhaps matching TRBD1 (6 bases). CDR1 and CDR2 from the germline V gene are KGHSH and LQKENI. This CDR3 has 16 residues. Trimming stripped 8 bases from V and 5 bases from J, with 25 bases between. The CDR3 DNA reads as TGTGCCAGCAATTCTTTAGGGACAATTGGACAGCACGAGCAGTACGTC. Translating gives CASNSLGTIGQHEQYV.

This clone is a singleton in its sample. The CDR3 is CASSEAHNSEQYV. CDR3 coding DNA: TGTGCCAGCAGTGAAGCCCACAATTCCGAGCAGTACGTC. The rearrangement joins TRBV6-1 to TRBJ2-7; no definite D call. Germline CDR1 reads MNHNS; CDR2 reads SASEGT. Deletions cut 0 bases from V and 6 bases from J, with 9 bases between. The CDR3 consists of 13 residues.

The CDR3 bases are TGTGCCAGCAGACCCGGGGACATTCTGGCTGGAAACACCATATATTTT. Its translation is CASRPGDILAGNTIYF. The J gene is TRBJ1-3, the V gene TRBV28; perhaps TRBD1 as D (6 bases). The CDR3 is 16 amino acids. CDR1 is MDHEN and CDR2 is SYDVKM in the germline V gene. Trimming cost V 6 bases and J 2 bases, with 17 bases left between them. The full variable domain, rest sourced from reference TRBV28 and TRBJ1-3, is DVKVTQSSRYLVKRTGEKVFLECVQDMDHENMFWYRQDPGLGLRLIYFSYDVKMKEKGDIPEGYSVSREKKERFSLILESASTNQTSMYLCASRPGDILAGNTIYFGEGSWLTVV.

This chain links TRBV5-1 with TRBJ2-5, with 8 bases lining up with TRBD2. This CDR3 has 13 residues. CDR1 is SGHRS, CDR2 YFSETQ, per germline. Trimming at V came to 4 bases and at J to 4 bases, leaving 3 bases not matched to a gene. In nucleotides, the CDR3 is TGCGCCAGCAGCCCGGGGGGGCGAGAGACCCAGTACTTC. Translating it yields CASSPGGRETQYF. Together with reference TRBV5-1 and TRBJ2-5, the CDR3 gives the full variable domain: KAGVTQTPRYLIKTRGQQVTLSCSPISGHRSVSWYQQTPGQGLQFLFEYFSETQRNKGNFPGRFSGRQFSNSRSEMNVSTLELGDSALYLCASSPGGRETQYFGPGTRLLVL.

The chain employs TRBV7-3 and TRBJ1-1; D perhaps matches TRBD1 (6 bases). The CDR3 is made up of 15 amino acids. The V gene's germline CDR1 is SGHTA and CDR2 FQGTGA. Trimming removed 5 bases at V and 4 bases at J, with 17 bases between. The chain's CDR3 is CASSQQGMIGTEAFF. The CDR3 DNA reads TGTGCCAGCAGCCAACAGGGAATGATTGGCACTGAAGCTTTCTTT.

The rearrangement links TRBV6-4 to TRBJ1-4; 9 bases are a match to TRBD1. J lost 8 bases, V lost 3 bases, and 4 bases had no gene match. The CDR3 has 14 amino acids. CDR1 and CDR2 from the germline V gene are MRHNA and SNTAGT. Written as DNA, the CDR3 is TGTGCCAGCAGTGAGGACAGGGGTAGCGAAAAACTGTTTTTT. Translated, it gives CASSEDRGSEKLFF.

This chain joins TRBV3-1 (or the pseudogene TRBV3-2) and TRBJ1-4; D not resolved. V was pared by 0 bases and J by 8 bases, with 13 bases between. Per germline, CDR1 LGHDT and CDR2 YNNKEL (reference sequence). The CDR3 runs to 15 residues. Here the CDR3 DNA reads TGTGCCAGCAGCCAAGAGGGAGTTAGTGGGGAAAAACTGTTTTTT. This translates into CASSQEGVSGEKLFF.

The rearrangement joins TRBV6-4 to TRBJ2-5; D gene ambiguous. Germline V lookup: CDR1 MRHNA, CDR2 SNTAGT. This CDR3 has 13 amino acids. V was pared by 5 bases and J by 3 bases, with 10 bases between. The CDR3 DNA sequence: TGTGCCAGCAGTCTAAACTTTAAAGAGACCCAGTACTTC. This encodes CASSLNFKETQYF.

As concerns this clone: The same CDR3 can be traced to other DNA sequences in this sample. This chain joins TRBV5-4 and TRBJ2-3; TRBD2 matches 7 bases. Germline V gene sequence: CDR1 SGHNT, CDR2 YYREEE (reference sequence). The trim removed 0 bases at V and 6 bases at J, leaving 4 bases unmatched. The CDR3 extends over 14 amino acids. CDR3 in amino acids: CASSLGLAGDTQYF. CDR3 bases: TGTGCCAGCAGCTTGGGACTAGCAGGGGATACGCAGTATTTT.

The chain employs TRBV3-1 (or the pseudogene TRBV3-2) and TRBJ1-2; 9 nucleotides agree with TRBD1. CDR1 is LGHDT, CDR2 YNNKEL, per germline (reference sequence). Trimming took 4 bases from V and 2 from J; bases not matched to a gene: 14. This CDR3 is built from 18 residues. CDR3 amino acids: CASSRAMDRGATNYGYTF. The CDR3 nucleotides are TGTGCCAGCAGCCGGGCGATGGACAGGGGTGCAACAAACTATGGCTACACCTTC.

The V and J genes are TRBV29-1 and TRBJ1-3; D possibly corresponds to TRBD1 (6 bases). Between the trimmed V and J ends, which lost 5 bases and 0 bases, there was a span of 11 bases. Germline V gene data show CDR1 as SQVTM and CDR2 as ANQGSEA. The CDR3 sequence is 14 residues long. The chain's CDR3 is CSVSQGNSGNTIYF. The CDR3 nucleotides read TGCAGCGTTTCGCAGGGGAACTCTGGAAACACCATATATTTT.

The chain is built from TRBV9 and TRBJ1-2, with D tentatively TRBD1 (6 bases). Germline-derived CDR1 and CDR2 are SGDLS and YYNGEE. This CDR3 has 18 amino acids. The germline V and J ends were trimmed by 4 bases and 3 bases, with 25 bases remaining between them. CDR3 DNA sequence: TGTGCCAGCAGCCCCTCAGGGGCTTTGATCCTGGGGGACTATGGCTACACCTTC. This sequence encodes CASSPSGALILGDYGYTF.

This clone occurred a few times. V usage is TRBV12-3 or TRBV12-4 and J usage is TRBJ1-1, with D tentatively TRBD1 (5 bases). The length of the CDR3 is 11 residues. The CDR3 spells CATRANTEAFF. The CDR3, as DNA: TGTGCTACCAGGGCGAACACTGAAGCTTTCTTT.

DNA of the CDR3: TGTGCCAGCAGCTTGAGGCTAGCGGGGGAAAACATTCAGTACTTC. Its translation is CASSLRLAGENIQYF. The chain combines TRBV7-9 with TRBJ2-4; TRBD2 matches at 10 bases. Trimming at V came to 3 bases and at J to 5 bases, leaving 4 bases not matched to a gene. CDR1 SEHNR and CDR2 FQNEAQ come from the germline V gene (reference sequence). The CDR3 totals 15 residues.

The chain joins TRBV6-5 to TRBJ1-1, with D possibly being TRBD1 (5 bases). The germline V and J ends were trimmed by 2 bases and 1 base, with 14 bases remaining between them. In germline, CDR1 is MNHEY, CDR2 SVGAGI. The CDR3 has 16 amino acids. The DNA for the CDR3 is TGTGCCAGCAGTTACCCGCCAGCGGGGGAGAACACTGAAGCTTTCTTT. Protein sequence: CASSYPPAGENTEAFF.

This clone has a handful of counts. This chain joins TRBV12-2 and TRBJ1-5; the table gives TRBD1 as D, unverified against the DNA. TRBV12-2 is flagged as a pseudogene. The CDR3 contains 16 residues. The CDR3 DNA follows: TGTGCAAGTCGCTTAGGGACAGCGTGGAGCAATCAGCCCCAGCATTTT. This gives the protein CASRLGTAWSNQPQHF.

The chain employs TRBV5-1 and TRBJ1-6; the D gene is possibly TRBD1 (6 bases). CDR1 and CDR2 (germline): SGHRS, YFSETQ. The CDR3 runs 14 residues. The ends were cut back, 0 bases at V and 7 bases at J, with 8 bases in the middle. CDR3 sequence: CASSLDRVNSPLHF. The CDR3 bases are TGCGCCAGCAGCTTGGACAGGGTAAATTCACCCCTCCACTTT. Drawing the rest from reference TRBV5-1 and TRBJ1-6, the complete variable domain is KAGVTQTPRYLIKTRGQQVTLSCSPISGHRSVSWYQQTPGQGLQFLFEYFSETQRNKGNFPGRFSGRQFSNSRSEMNVSTLELGDSALYLCASSLDRVNSPLHFGNGTRLTVT.